The 5 T cell receptor beta chains below all came from one sample that was sequenced in a study of shared clonotypes between healthy human individuals. Some clones are missing from TCRdb's copy, which holds only in-frame ones; the method was immunoSEQ multiplex PCR. The sample yields a few million clones, more than 90% seen once. The specimen sequenced was naive CD4+ T cells sorted from blood. Documented subset: CD45RA+ positively selected. The receptors come from a man aged 18 to 35 in good health.

The J gene is TRBJ2-1, the V gene TRBV2; D uncertain. V lost 7 bases and J 3 bases, leaving 7 bases between the germline ends. The CDR3 is 12 amino acids. Looked up from germline, CDR1 is SNHLY and CDR2 is FYNNEI. The CDR3 sequence: CASTRSYNEQFF. CDR3 nucleotide sequence: TGTGCCAGCACCCGAAGCTACAATGAGCAGTTCTTC.

The genes are TRBV5-1 and TRBJ2-1; possible D gene TRBD2, 5 bases. The ends were cut back, 0 bases at V and 10 bases at J, with 8 bases in the middle. Germline V gives CDR1 SGHRS, CDR2 YFSETQ. The CDR3 totals 12 residues. CDR3 loop: CASSLAGSEQFF. The CDR3 nucleotides read TGCGCCAGCAGCTTGGCGGGATCCGAGCAGTTCTTC.

This clone was found a few times. This chain links TRBV5-6 with TRBJ1-6; 7 nucleotides match TRBD1. Trimming at V came to 4 bases and at J to 9 bases, leaving 13 bases not matched to a gene. CDR3 length: 16 amino acids. Germline V gene sequence: CDR1 SGHDT, CDR2 YYEEEE. For the CDR3, the DNA is TGTGCCAGCAGCGCCCTACTCGACAGGGAAGGTTCACCCCTCCACTTT. Translated: CASSALLDREGSPLHF.

J is TRBJ2-2 and V is TRBV6-5; D uncertain. The V and J ends lost 7 bases and 6 bases respectively, with 12 bases between them. The CDR3 has 13 residues. Germline V lookup: CDR1 MNHEY, CDR2 SVGAGI. The CDR3 reads CASTQSVAGELFF. DNA of the CDR3: TGTGCCAGCACCCAAAGCGTCGCCGGGGAGCTGTTTTTT.

V is TRBV19 and J is TRBJ1-2, with D perhaps TRBD1 (6 bases). Between the trimmed V and J ends, which lost 5 bases and 6 bases, there was a span of 16 bases. Germline CDR1 is LNHDA and CDR2 is SQIVND (reference sequence). The CDR3 loop spans 14 amino acids. In DNA, the CDR3 is TGTGCCAGTAGTTACCAGGGGCGAACAGATGGCTACACCTTC. This gives the protein CASSYQGRTDGYTF.